Listed here are 15 T cell receptor beta chains from one sample, sequenced in a study of blood T cell repertoires in COVID-19. The method was immunoSEQ multiplex PCR; TCRdb's version includes in-frame clones alone and lacks a portion of them. Seen here are around 250,000 clones, around nine tenths observed once, and the top ten hold over 3%. The sequenced sample consisted of PBMCs or T cells enriched from blood (not recorded which). The source is a woman aged 40-49 years who had been exposed to COVID-19.

The chain combines TRBV24-1 with TRBJ2-5; a weak D match, TRBD2 (6 bases). Germline V CDR1 and CDR2: KGHDR, SFDVKD. This CDR3 has 15 amino acids. V was trimmed by 4 bases and J by 4 bases, leaving 15 bases between them. In nucleotides, the CDR3 is TGTGCCACCAGTGACTGGGGGACTCGAGGAGAGACCCAGTACTTC. Its protein is CATSDWGTRGETQYF.

This chain joins TRBV10-3 and TRBJ1-2; 10 bases agree with TRBD1. With 2 bases clipped from V and 8 bases from J, the junction kept 8 bases outside the gene matches. The CDR3 contains 15 residues. Germline loops: CDR1 ENHRY, CDR2 SYGVKD. This CDR3 is CAISEPPGQGNGYTF. The CDR3 DNA reads as TGTGCCATCAGTGAGCCCCCGGGACAGGGGAACGGCTACACCTTC.

The chain uses TRBV9 and TRBJ2-7, with 7 bases identical to TRBD1. This CDR3 has 14 residues. Germline assignment: CDR1 SGDLS and CDR2 YYNGEE. Germline trimming cut 0 bases from V and 3 bases from J; bases unmatched to any gene: 3. The CDR3 region has the DNA TGTGCCAGCAGCGTAGCTACAGGGGACTACGAGCAGTACTTC. It codes for CASSVATGDYEQYF.

As for this clone: Other nucleotide sequences from this sample produce the same CDR3. The gene calls are TRBV27 and TRBJ2-1; TRBD2 matches at 7 bases. Germline CDR1 and CDR2: MNHEY and SMNVEV (reference sequence). J gave up 3 bases and V 4 bases, and 9 bases lay outside the gene matches. The CDR3 consists of 16 residues. The CDR3 region is CASSWVSGNGYNEQFF. In DNA, the CDR3 is TGTGCCAGCAGTTGGGTAAGCGGGAATGGCTACAATGAGCAGTTCTTC.

The rearrangement joins TRBV5-5 to TRBJ1-2; 7 bases line up with TRBD1. CDR3 size: 12 residues. Germline V gene sequence: CDR1 SGHKS, CDR2 YYEKEE (reference sequence). The J segment lost 9 bases and the V segment lost 4 bases, leaving 6 bases of the junction unmatched. This chain's CDR3 is CASSPDRISYTF. The CDR3 DNA reads TGTGCCAGCAGCCCGGACAGGATCAGCTACACCTTC.

This clone was picked up one time. Germline is not matched at one junction end, which may reflect a read error. V and J are TRBV5-1 and TRBJ2-3; 8 nucleotides line up with TRBD1. In germline, CDR1 is SGHRS, CDR2 YFSETQ. The CDR3 is 15 residues long. The CDR3 here is CASRRGTGGPDTQYF. In nucleotides, the CDR3 is TGTGCCAGCAGACGCGGAACAGGGGGTCCAGATACGCAGTATTTT.

This sequence joins TRBV18 and TRBJ1-1, with 7 bases fitting TRBD1. CDR1 is KGHSH, CDR2 LQKENI, per germline. This CDR3 spans 16 amino acids. V lost 2 bases and J lost 4; bases outside the gene matches: 10. The CDR3 spells CASSPSTGPGSTEAFF. CDR3 DNA: TGTGCCAGCTCACCATCGACAGGGCCTGGAAGCACTGAAGCTTTCTTT.

The chain joins TRBV30 to TRBJ2-1; 7 positions agree with TRBD1. Germline lookup yields CDR1 GTSNPN and CDR2 SVGIG (reference sequence). The ends lost 4 bases at V and 3 bases at J; junction bases unmatched: 6. The CDR3 sequence is 14 residues long. The CDR3 loop reads CAWNDRQGYNEQFF. The CDR3, as DNA: TGTGCCTGGAACGACCGACAGGGCTACAATGAGCAGTTCTTC.

The rearrangement uses TRBV30 and TRBJ1-2; maybe TRBD1 (5 bases). This CDR3 has 13 residues. From germline, CDR1 is GTSNPN and CDR2 SVGIG (reference sequence). The ends were cut back, 0 bases at V and 8 bases at J, with 13 bases in the middle. The CDR3 DNA reads as TGTGCCTGGAGTGTTTCGGGGGACGGGGGCTACACCTTC. The encoded protein is CAWSVSGDGGYTF.

V gene TRBV30 combines with J gene TRBJ2-2; TRBD2 is a possible D gene (6 bases). Germline CDR1 is GTSNPN and CDR2 is SVGIG (reference sequence). This CDR3 has 16 amino acids. The V and J ends lost 5 bases and 0 bases respectively, with 16 bases between them. The CDR3 DNA reads as TGTGCCTGGGGTGGAGGGCAAACCTCGAACACCGGGGAGCTGTTTTTT. As protein: CAWGGGQTSNTGELFF.

This sequence joins TRBV14 and TRBJ2-2; tentatively, D is TRBD2 (5 bases). Germline lookup yields CDR1 SGHDN and CDR2 FVKESK. Trimming stripped 0 bases from V and 4 bases from J, with 12 bases between. The length of the CDR3 is 16 residues. The CDR3 spells CASSQDRGIGTGELFF. CDR3 coding DNA: TGTGCCAGCAGCCAAGATCGAGGGATCGGCACCGGGGAGCTGTTTTTT.

This chain connects TRBV7-9 to TRBJ2-7, with no clear D. Between the trimmed V and J ends, which lost 5 bases and 3 bases, there was a span of 5 bases. CDR1 is SEHNR and CDR2 is FQNEAQ in the germline V gene (reference sequence). The CDR3 is 11 residues long. In nucleotides, the CDR3 is TGTGCCAGCAGCAACAGCTACGAGCAGTACGTC. This codes for CASSNSYEQYV.

V usage is TRBV7-7 and J usage is TRBJ1-1, with a weak D call TRBD1 (6 bases). The germline CDR1 and CDR2 sequences are SSHAT and FNYEAQ (reference sequence). The CDR3 sequence is 15 residues long. Trimming took off 1 base at V and 6 bases at J, with 15 bases between the two ends. The CDR3, as DNA: TGTGCCAGCAGCTTAGGTAAATACAGGGCCCCTGAAGCTTTCTTT. Protein sequence: CASSLGKYRAPEAFF.

The chain combines TRBV28 with TRBJ2-3; D call uncertain. Deletions cut 8 bases from V and 0 bases from J, with 12 bases between. The CDR3 has 14 amino acids. Per the germline V gene, CDR1 is MDHEN and CDR2 is SYDVKM. In nucleotides, the CDR3 is TGTGCCAGCTACACTATCTCCAGCACAGATACGCAGTATTTT. Translated, it gives CASYTISSTDTQYF.

The V and J genes are TRBV3-1 (or the pseudogene TRBV3-2) and TRBJ2-2; D is undetermined. The V end was cut by 2 bases, the J end by 0 bases, with 10 bases between. The length of the CDR3 is 16 residues. Germline CDR1 LGHDT, CDR2 YNNKEL (reference sequence). CDR3 residues: CASSQLPEPNTGELFF. The CDR3 region has the DNA TGTGCCAGCAGCCAACTTCCCGAGCCGAACACCGGGGAGCTGTTTTTT.